Below, 12 T cell receptor beta chains from the same sample are listed, as sequenced in a study of OX40 agonist ivuxolimab in advanced cancers. Sequencing used immunoSEQ multiplex PCR; TCRdb keeps in-frame clones, though not all of them. This sample has about 83,000 clones, with about 81% found just once. This specimen was CD4+ or CD8+ T cells sorted from blood, taken in a trial of the OX40 agonist ivuxolimab. These receptors originate from an adult with an advanced solid tumor such as melanoma, head and neck, liver or kidney cancer.

The chain carries TRBV7-9 and TRBJ1-2; maybe TRBD1 (5 bases). The CDR3 contains 13 residues. Deletions cut 2 bases from V and 3 bases from J, with 7 bases between. Germline V gene lookup returns CDR1 SEHNR and CDR2 FQNEAQ (reference sequence). The CDR3 is CASSLQGDYGYTF. The CDR3 DNA is TGTGCCAGCAGCTTACAAGGGGACTATGGCTACACCTTC.

This chain connects TRBV5-1 to TRBJ1-4, with 8 bases aligning to TRBD1. With V trimmed by 2 bases and J by 7 bases, 7 bases remained unmatched. Germline CDR1 SGHRS, CDR2 YFSETQ. The CDR3 spans 15 residues. This chain's CDR3 is CASSFTRTGTEKLFF. In nucleotides, the CDR3 is TGCGCCAGCAGCTTCACCAGGACAGGGACTGAAAAACTGTTTTTT.

This clone appeared once. V usage is TRBV28 and J usage is TRBJ2-7, with D perhaps matching TRBD2 (5 bases). The V gene lost 7 bases and the J gene lost 0 bases, with 10 bases spanning the gap. Looked up from germline, CDR1 is MDHEN and CDR2 is SYDVKM. The CDR3 has 13 residues. As DNA, the CDR3 is TGTGCCAGCATTACGGGAAGCTCCTACGAGCAGTACTTC. Protein: CASITGSSYEQYF.

The J gene is TRBJ2-5, the V gene TRBV6-1; D gene uncertain. CDR1 is MNHNS and CDR2 is SASEGT in the germline V gene. The CDR3 has 13 amino acids. V was trimmed by 5 bases and J by 1 base, leaving 8 bases between them. CDR3 coding DNA: TGTGCCAGCAGTCATCAGATCCAAGAGACCCAGTACTTC. Protein sequence: CASSHQIQETQYF.

This chain connects TRBV6-1 to TRBJ2-3; possibly TRBD2 for D (7 bases). The V gene's germline CDR1 is MNHNS and CDR2 SASEGT. CDR3 length equals 15 residues. V lost 10 bases and J lost 3, with 20 bases in between. In DNA form, the CDR3 reads TGTGCCACCAGGATAGGGGGGGGCAGGACAGATACGCAGTATTTT. Translated: CATRIGGGRTDTQYF.

This clone was seen only once. The chain is built from TRBV30 and TRBJ1-4; D is uncertain. Germline CDR1 is GTSNPN and CDR2 is SVGIG (reference sequence). V was pared by 4 bases and J by 0 bases, with 15 bases between. The CDR3 sequence is 16 residues long. CDR3 nucleotides: TGTGCCTGGACCGAGGCAGGAGAAGCAACTAATGAAAAACTGTTTTTT. This sequence encodes CAWTEAGEATNEKLFF.

This clone was observed a few times. The chain employs TRBV7-9 and TRBJ1-1, with a weak D call TRBD1 (6 bases). CDR3 length: 14 residues. Germline V CDR1 and CDR2: SEHNR, FQNEAQ (reference sequence). Trimming cost V 3 bases and J 6 bases, with 14 bases left between them. The CDR3 protein is CASSFGAGASEAFF. DNA for the CDR3: TGTGCCAGCAGCTTTGGGGCAGGGGCTTCTGAAGCTTTCTTT.

The chain carries TRBV29-1 and TRBJ2-5; 11 positions match TRBD1. The J call may be wrong; the DNA end is better matched by TRBJ2-7. CDR3 length: 12 residues. Germline CDR1 is SQVTM and CDR2 is ANQGSEA. The CDR3 DNA reads TGCAGCGGCGGGACAGGGGGCTACGAGCAGTACTTC. Translating gives CSGGTGGYEQYF.

The chain recombines TRBV28 with TRBJ2-7, with 7 bases identical to TRBD2. V lost 8 bases to trimming and J lost 2 bases; unmatched junction nucleotides: 3. Germline-derived CDR1 and CDR2 are MDHEN and SYDVKM. The CDR3 is made up of 12 amino acids. The CDR3 sequence: CASGLEPYEQYF. The CDR3 nucleotides read TGTGCCAGCGGACTAGAACCCTACGAGCAGTACTTC.

A few counts support this clone. The rearrangement uses TRBV7-9 and TRBJ1-2; no clear D gene. With 1 base removed from V and 8 bases from J, the gap between germline ends came to 14 bases. CDR3 length: 14 amino acids. Germline V gives CDR1 SEHNR, CDR2 FQNEAQ (reference sequence). CDR3 in DNA: TGTGCCAGCAGCTTAGTCGTGCCCCAGGACGGCTACACCTTC. Encoded protein: CASSLVVPQDGYTF.

CDR3 loop: CASSEYVLGSGEKLFF. In DNA, the CDR3 is TGTGCCAGCAGTGAATATGTATTGGGGTCTGGTGAAAAACTGTTTTTT. The rearrangement joins TRBV2 to TRBJ1-4; D unresolved. Germline CDR1 SNHLY, CDR2 FYNNEI. This CDR3 has 16 amino acids. V lost 2 bases and J lost 7, with 17 bases in between.

In this sample, this clone turned up a few times. The chain uses TRBV7-6 and TRBJ1-1; 7 bases are a match to TRBD1. The CDR3 loop spans 16 amino acids. The germline CDR1 and CDR2 sequences are SGHVS and FNYEAQ. The junction had 14 bases not matched to a gene; V was cut back by 6 bases and J by 4 bases. The CDR3 sequence is CASRKSPTGPFTEAFF. Here the CDR3 DNA reads TGTGCCAGCAGGAAGTCCCCGACAGGGCCGTTCACTGAAGCTTTCTTT.